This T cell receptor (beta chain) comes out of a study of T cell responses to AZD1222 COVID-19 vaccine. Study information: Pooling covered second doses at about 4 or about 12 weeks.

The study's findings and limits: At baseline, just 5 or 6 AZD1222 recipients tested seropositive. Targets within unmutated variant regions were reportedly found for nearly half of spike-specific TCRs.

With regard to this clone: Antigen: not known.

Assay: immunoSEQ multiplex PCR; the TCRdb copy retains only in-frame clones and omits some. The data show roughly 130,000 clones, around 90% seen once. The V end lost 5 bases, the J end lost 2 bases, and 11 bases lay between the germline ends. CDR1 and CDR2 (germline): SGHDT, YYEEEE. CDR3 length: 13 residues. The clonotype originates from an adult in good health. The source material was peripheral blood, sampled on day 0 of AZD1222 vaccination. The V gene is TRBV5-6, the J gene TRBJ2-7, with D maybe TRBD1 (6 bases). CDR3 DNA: TGTGCCAGCAGACCAACAGGGACCTACGAGCAGTACTTC. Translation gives CASRPTGTYEQYF.